These T cell receptor beta chains were read from a single sample in a study of shared clonotypes between healthy human individuals. TCRdb's copy holds only in-frame clones and misses some; the assay was immunoSEQ multiplex PCR. Here the sample spans more than 2 million clones, roughly 95% being singletons. Sequenced: naive CD8+ T cells sorted from blood. The origin of the receptors is a man in his late teens or twenties in good health. CDR3s include the opening cysteine and the closing phenylalanine or tryptophan. Fields, in order: D gene, V gene, CDR3 protein. The D gene is left open where the match is weak.

D: NA
V: TRBV7-8
CDR3: CASSGRGLSYEQYF

D: TRBD2
V: TRBV9
CDR3: CASSVEGTSGATDTQYF

D: TRBD1
V: TRBV5-8
CDR3: CASSQGQQETQYF

D: NA
V: TRBV6-1
CDR3: CASSARGSDTQYF

D: NA
V: TRBV27
CDR3: CASSLYSAASYNEQFF

D: NA
V: TRBV6-5
CDR3: CASTTSAESYEQYF

D: TRBD1
V: TRBV30
CDR3: CASVRGREQYF

D: NA
V: TRBV27
CDR3: CASRTWGPAYEQYF

D: TRBD2
V: TRBV9
CDR3: CASSVSPAGPYEQYF

D: NA
V: TRBV25-1
CDR3: CASSARSVSYNEQFF

D: NA
V: TRBV10-3
CDR3: CAITPGPKSPYEQYF

D: NA
V: TRBV9
CDR3: CASSVAGGYGYTF

D: TRBD1
V: TRBV4-1
CDR3: CASSQAGTGGPTYEQYF

D: TRBD1
V: TRBV13
CDR3: CASSSGGERYEQYF

D: TRBD1
V: TRBV5-6
CDR3: CASSWGEGGINGYTF

D: TRBD2
V: TRBV2
CDR3: CASNSGGQDEQFF

D: TRBD2
V: TRBV7-9
CDR3: CASSPRTSGGWTDTQYF

D: TRBD1
V: TRBV27
CDR3: CASSLAGGFLNEQFF

D: NA
V: TRBV6-5
CDR3: CASSWGRDSYEQYF

D: NA
V: TRBV7-9
CDR3: CASSAEQGYEQYF

D: TRBD2
V: TRBV27
CDR3: CASTVDGLGVGIQYF

D: NA
V: TRBV7-8
CDR3: CASSLGAAGGNEQFF

D: TRBD2
V: TRBV5-5
CDR3: CASSFGASGYEQYF

D: NA
V: TRBV7-8
CDR3: CASSLGEGYEQYF

D: TRBD2
V: TRBV11-2
CDR3: CASSFPGRGDEQYF

D: NA
V: TRBV7-2
CDR3: CASSYSGNTIYF

D: NA
V: TRBV7-9
CDR3: CASSPMGGGYTF

D: NA
V: TRBV13
CDR3: CASSSGLYEQYF

D: TRBD1
V: TRBV6-5
CDR3: CASSYTRGHNEQFF

D: TRBD1
V: TRBV15
CDR3: CATSTRTGPNTEAFF

D: TRBD2
V: TRBV2
CDR3: CASSEALSGGPNEQYF

D: NA
V: TRBV2
CDR3: CASSEDGYNEQFF

D: NA
V: TRBV11-2
CDR3: CASSLDKDSSYSYEQYF

D: TRBD1
V: TRBV5-1
CDR3: CASSHRQGADTEAFF

D: NA
V: TRBV4-1
CDR3: CASSQDGEFSGTEAFF

D: NA
V: TRBV27
CDR3: CARPGGHSTDTQYF

D: NA
V: TRBV5-1
CDR3: CASSPTANTGELFF

D: TRBD1
V: TRBV7-9
CDR3: CASSPRTGENTEAFF

D: NA
V: TRBV27
CDR3: CASSPISPAGSSYEQYF

D: TRBD1
V: TRBV6-5
CDR3: CASSYSTGQRIYEQYF

D: NA
V: TRBV6-5
CDR3: CASSYSSPDTGELFF

D: NA
V: TRBV11-2
CDR3: CASTANQPQHF

D: TRBD2
V: TRBV5-1
CDR3: CASSEGLAGINNEQFF

D: TRBD2
V: TRBV19
CDR3: CASSVLAGVPETQYF

D: NA
V: TRBV4-1
CDR3: CASSQDRSTGNTIYF

D: NA
V: TRBV7-9
CDR3: CASSLAGDRETQYF

D: TRBD1
V: TRBV9
CDR3: CASSVAQGTGYEQYF

D: NA
V: TRBV11-2
CDR3: CSSSPQGGSTGELFF

D: NA
V: TRBV27
CDR3: CASSPGPARQPQHF

D: NA
V: TRBV27
CDR3: CASSFAMEGQETQYF

D: TRBD1
V: TRBV7-9
CDR3: CASSYGTDSNQPQHF

D: NA
V: TRBV7-6
CDR3: CASTSEGDEQFF

D: NA
V: TRBV10-3
CDR3: CATKSGEGDIQYF